These T cell receptor beta chains were read from a single sample in a study of identifying expanded T cells in peripheral blood. TCRdb keeps only in-frame clones here, not all; method: immunoSEQ multiplex PCR. The data show tens of thousands of clones, with about 85% seen just once and just under 4.5% held by the top ten. The source material was blood. These receptors were collected from a person aged 18 to 70 in good health. The CDR3 runs from the conserved cysteine through the conserved F or W. A D gene is named only where the DNA matches it firmly. Clone size, where shown, is once, few, many, or a class for clones that have expanded.

NA,TRBV10-2,NA,TRBJ1-1,CAREGGRGSTEAFF,TGCGCCAGGGAGGGGGGGAGAGGGAGCACTGAAGCTTTCTTT
TRBD1,TRBV29-1,NA,TRBJ1-1,CSVVGQAGTEAFF,TGCAGCGTTGTTGGACAGGCGGGAACTGAAGCTTTCTTT
TRBD1,TRBV7-9,NA,TRBJ2-6,CASSLRGLSGANVLTF,TGTGCCAGCAGCTTGAGGGGGCTCTCTGGGGCCAACGTCCTGACTTTC
NA,TRBV7-9,NA,TRBJ1-6,CASSSTYNSPLHF,TGTGCCAGCAGCTCGACATATAATTCACCCCTCCACTTT
NA,TRBV4-3,NA,TRBJ1-1,CASSQEGSMNTEAFF,TGCGCCAGCAGCCAAGAAGGATCAATGAACACTGAAGCTTTCTTT
NA,TRBV19,NA,TRBJ2-2,CASNGIRVLNTGELFF,TGTGCCAGTAATGGGATACGAGTTTTGAACACCGGGGAGCTGTTTTTT
NA,TRBV9,NA,TRBJ1-2,CASSASPVETDDNYGYTF,TGTGCCAGCAGCGCCAGCCCGGTTGAGACAGATGATAACTATGGCTACACCTTC
NA,TRBV4-1,NA,TRBJ1-6,CASSQEAFSPLHF,TGCGCCAGCAGCCAAGAGGCCTTTTCACCCCTCCACTTT
TRBD1,TRBV9,NA,TRBJ1-6,CASSAFGTGNSPLHF,TGTGCCAGCAGCGCTTTCGGGACAGGCAATTCACCCCTCCACTTT
NA,TRBV4-3,NA,TRBJ1-3,CASSQERQNLNTIYF,TGCGCCAGCAGCCAAGAGCGGCAGAATCTAAACACCATATATTTT
NA,TRBV6-6,few,TRBJ1-3,CASTISGNTIYF,TGTGCCAGCACAATCTCTGGAAACACCATATATTTT
TRBD2,TRBV6-1,NA,TRBJ2-1,CASSASGGSYNEQFF,TGTGCCAGCAGTGCTAGCGGGGGCTCCTACAATGAGCAGTTCTTC
NA,TRBV4-3,NA,TRBJ1-1,CASSQGGNTEAFF,TGCGCCAGCAGCCAAGGCGGGAACACTGAAGCTTTCTTT
NA,TRBV7-9,NA,TRBJ2-2,CASSIIAFANTGELFF,TGTGCCAGCAGCATTATCGCATTCGCGAACACCGGGGAGCTGTTTTTT
TRBD1,TRBV28,NA,TRBJ1-4,CASSRGYRGNEKLFF,TGTGCCAGCAGCCGAGGGTACAGGGGTAATGAAAAACTGTTTTTT
TRBD1,TRBV11-2,medium-sized,TRBJ2-7,CASSFLTGGDEQYF,TGTGCCAGCAGCTTTTTGACAGGGGGCGACGAGCAGTACTTC
NA,TRBV2,NA,TRBJ2-3,CASSVQGASTDTQYF,TGTGCCAGCAGTGTACAGGGAGCTAGCACAGATACGCAGTATTTT
TRBD1,TRBV7-6,NA,TRBJ2-1,CASSPGTETFNEQFF,TGTGCCAGCAGCCCGGGGACAGAGACTTTCAATGAGCAGTTCTTC
NA,TRBV25-1,few,TRBJ1-2,CASSQMNYGYTF,TGTGCCAGCAGTCAGATGAACTATGGCTACACCTTC
NA,TRBV29-1,NA,TRBJ2-5,CSVDAPQETQYF,TGCAGCGTTGATGCCCCTCAAGAGACCCAGTACTTC
TRBD2,TRBV2,NA,TRBJ2-1,CASNGKTSGVNEQFF,TGTGCCAGCAATGGGAAGACTAGCGGGGTTAATGAGCAGTTCTTC
TRBD2,TRBV7-2,NA,TRBJ2-5,CASSDLRLAGGQETQYF,TGTGCCAGCAGCGACCTCCGACTAGCGGGGGGCCAAGAGACCCAGTACTTC
NA,TRBV11-1,NA,TRBJ2-3,CASSARDSRPTDTQYF,TGTGCCAGCAGCGCCAGGGACTCCCGACCAACAGATACGCAGTATTTT
NA,TRBV7-2,NA,TRBJ1-1,CASSFVEGMNTEAFF,TGTGCCAGCAGCTTCGTAGAGGGCATGAACACTGAAGCTTTCTTT
NA,TRBV9,few,TRBJ1-1,CASSLRHLDTEAFF,TGTGCCAGCAGCCTTCGGCACTTAGACACTGAAGCTTTCTTT
NA,TRBV6-5,NA,TRBJ1-1,CASSHGNTEAFF,TGTGCCAGCAGTCATGGGAACACTGAAGCTTTCTTT
NA,TRBV7-3,NA,TRBJ2-1,CASSWLPGSSYNEQFF,TGTGCCAGCAGCTGGCTGCCAGGGAGCTCCTACAATGAGCAGTTCTTC
TRBD1,TRBV19,once,TRBJ1-6,CASSIEDRGSNSPLHF,TGTGCCAGTAGTATAGAAGACAGGGGTAGCAATTCACCCCTCCACTTT
NA,TRBV7-2,few,TRBJ1-2,CASSPRRGEGYTF,TGTGCCAGCAGCCCAAGGCGGGGAGAAGGCTACACCTTC
NA,TRBV15,many,TRBJ1-5,CATSRRLPGSSHHQPQHF,TGTGCCACCAGCAGACGCTTACCCGGTAGCTCACATCATCAGCCCCAGCATTTT
TRBD1,TRBV29-1,NA,TRBJ1-1,CSAMTAGTGTEAFF,TGCAGCGCCATGACGGCAGGGACAGGGACTGAAGCTTTCTTT
NA,TRBV6-1,NA,TRBJ2-5,CASGRRGWSGETQYF,TGTGCCAGCGGAAGGAGGGGGTGGTCGGGTGAGACCCAGTACTTC
TRBD1,TRBV7-2,NA,TRBJ2-3,CASSSLGGQSTDTQYF,TGTGCCAGCAGCTCTTTAGGGGGACAGAGCACAGATACGCAGTATTTT
TRBD1,TRBV19,NA,TRBJ1-2,CASSIQQGYYGYTF,TGTGCCAGTAGTATCCAACAGGGGTACTATGGCTACACCTTC
NA,TRBV11-2,NA,TRBJ2-3,CASRSTGDTQYF,TGTGCCAGCAGATCAACAGGAGATACGCAGTATTTT
TRBD2,TRBV5-4,NA,TRBJ2-1,CASSLVQRGDNEQFF,TGTGCCAGCAGCTTGGTGCAGCGGGGGGACAATGAGCAGTTCTTC
NA,TRBV11-3,NA,TRBJ1-3,CASSSSKDTAGNTIYF,TGTGCCAGCAGCTCCTCCAAGGACACGGCTGGAAACACCATATATTTT
NA,TRBV29-1,NA,TRBJ2-7,CSVGTVNSYEQYF,TGCAGCGTTGGGACAGTGAATTCTTACGAGCAGTACTTC
TRBD1,TRBV5-6,NA,TRBJ1-2,CASSFGTGGSGYTF,TGTGCCAGCAGCTTCGGGACAGGGGGCTCTGGCTACACCTTC
NA,TRBV19,NA,TRBJ1-1,CASSVGLEAFF,TGTGCCAGTAGTGTGGGGCTAGAAGCTTTCTTT
TRBD2,TRBV5-6,once,TRBJ2-1,CASSHTSGAYNEQFF,TGTGCCAGCAGCCATACTAGCGGGGCCTACAATGAGCAGTTCTTC
NA,TRBV5-1,few,TRBJ2-3,CASSLEAGGDVADTQYF,TGCGCCAGCAGCTTGGAGGCAGGGGGGGACGTGGCAGATACGCAGTATTTT
NA,TRBV30,NA,TRBJ1-3,CAWSVFGRGLTSGNTIYF,TGTGCCTGGAGTGTATTCGGGAGGGGACTTACCTCAGGAAACACCATATATTTT
TRBD2,TRBV7-2,once,TRBJ2-1,CASSPGPRGGYNEQFF,TGTGCCAGCAGCCCCGGCCCGCGGGGGGGGTACAATGAGCAGTTCTTC
NA,TRBV13,NA,TRBJ2-5,CASSSRTTTQETQYF,TGTGCCAGCAGCAGCCGAACCACAACCCAAGAGACCCAGTACTTC
NA,TRBV19,few,TRBJ1-5,CASSLGDNQPQHF,TGTGCCAGTAGTCTTGGGGACAATCAGCCCCAGCATTTT
TRBD1,TRBV6-5,NA,TRBJ1-2,CASRRLDRVKDYTF,TGTGCCAGCAGGCGACTCGACAGGGTTAAGGACTACACCTTC
TRBD1,TRBV6-4,NA,TRBJ1-1,CASRSTGTSEAFF,TGTGCCAGCAGATCGACAGGGACCTCTGAAGCTTTCTTT
NA,TRBV7-3,NA,TRBJ2-5,CASSLTREETQYF,TGTGCCAGCAGCTTAACCAGGGAAGAGACCCAGTACTTC
NA,TRBV9,NA,TRBJ1-6,CASSVGPGEYAKTPLHF,TGTGCCAGCAGCGTAGGACCTGGGGAATACGCTAAGACACCCCTCCACTTT
NA,TRBV2,NA,TRBJ1-2,CASSEEYFGYTF,TGTGCCAGCAGTGAGGAGTATTTTGGCTACACCTTC
NA,TRBV7-9,NA,TRBJ2-3,CAIEPRHTDTQYF,TGTGCCATCGAACCCAGACACACAGATACGCAGTATTTT
TRBD2,TRBV6-6,NA,TRBJ2-2,CASFSGRNTGELFF,TGTGCCAGCTTTAGCGGGAGGAACACCGGGGAGCTGTTTTTT
TRBD1,TRBV7-2,NA,TRBJ1-2,CASSHGQGLGANYGYTF,TGTGCCAGCAGTCATGGACAGGGTCTAGGAGCTAACTATGGCTACACCTTC
NA,TRBV30,NA,TRBJ2-1,CAWSPGGTDEQFF,TGTGCCTGGAGCCCCGGGGGTACCGATGAGCAGTTCTTC
TRBD2,TRBV7-9,NA,TRBJ2-3,CASSLWPSGGTDTQYF,TGTGCCAGCAGCTTATGGCCTAGCGGGGGCACAGATACGCAGTATTTT
NA,TRBV11-2,NA,TRBJ2-5,CASSYHSGVETQYF,TGTGCCAGCAGCTATCATTCAGGGGTAGAGACCCAGTACTTC
NA,TRBV7-2,NA,TRBJ1-4,CASSLWGWNEKLFF,TGTGCCAGCAGCTTATGGGGCTGGAATGAAAAACTGTTTTTT
NA,TRBV15,once,TRBJ1-5,CATSSGEGQPQHF,TGTGCCACCAGCAGCGGGGAAGGTCAGCCCCAGCATTTT